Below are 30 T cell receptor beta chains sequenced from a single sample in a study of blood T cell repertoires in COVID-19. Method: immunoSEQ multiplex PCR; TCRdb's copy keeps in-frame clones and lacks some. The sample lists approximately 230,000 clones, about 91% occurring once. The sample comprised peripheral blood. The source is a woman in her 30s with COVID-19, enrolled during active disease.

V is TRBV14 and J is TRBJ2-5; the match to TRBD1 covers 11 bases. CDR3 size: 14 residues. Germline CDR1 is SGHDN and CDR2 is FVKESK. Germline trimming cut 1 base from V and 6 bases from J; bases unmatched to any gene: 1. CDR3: CASSQGTGGQTQYF. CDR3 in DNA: TGTGCCAGCAGCCAAGGGACAGGGGGCCAGACCCAGTACTTC.

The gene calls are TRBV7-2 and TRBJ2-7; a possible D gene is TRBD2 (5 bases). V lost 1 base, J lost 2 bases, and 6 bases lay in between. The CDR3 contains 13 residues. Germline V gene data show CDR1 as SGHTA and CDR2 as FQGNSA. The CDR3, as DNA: TGTGCCAGCAGCTTAGAAGCGGCCTACGAGCAGTACGTC. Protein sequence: CASSLEAAYEQYV.

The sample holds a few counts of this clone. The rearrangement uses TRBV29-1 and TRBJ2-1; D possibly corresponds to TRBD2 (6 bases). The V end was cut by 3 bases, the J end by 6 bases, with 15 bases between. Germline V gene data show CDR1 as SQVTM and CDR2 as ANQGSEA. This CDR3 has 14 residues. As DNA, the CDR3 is TGCAGCGTTGACTTCCCGGGAGTGCGCAATGAGCAGTTCTTC. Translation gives CSVDFPGVRNEQFF.

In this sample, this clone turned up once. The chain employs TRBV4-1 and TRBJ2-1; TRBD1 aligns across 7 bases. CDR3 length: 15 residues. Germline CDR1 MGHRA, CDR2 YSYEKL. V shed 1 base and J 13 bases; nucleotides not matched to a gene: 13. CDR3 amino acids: CASSQGQGYAQIQFF. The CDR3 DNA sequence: TGCGCCAGCAGCCAAGGACAGGGCTACGCTCAGATACAGTTCTTC.

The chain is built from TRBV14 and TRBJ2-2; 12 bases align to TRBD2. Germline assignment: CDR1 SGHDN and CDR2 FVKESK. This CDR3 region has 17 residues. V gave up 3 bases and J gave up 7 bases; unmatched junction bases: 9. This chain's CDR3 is CASSHRLAGGQSGELFF. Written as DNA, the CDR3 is TGTGCCAGCAGCCATAGGCTAGCGGGGGGGCAGAGCGGGGAGCTGTTTTTT.

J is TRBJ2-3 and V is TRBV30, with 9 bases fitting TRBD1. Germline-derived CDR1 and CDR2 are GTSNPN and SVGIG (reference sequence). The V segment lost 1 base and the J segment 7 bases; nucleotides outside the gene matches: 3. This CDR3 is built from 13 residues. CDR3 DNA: TGTGCCTGGAGTGGGGGACAGGGAAATACGCAGTATTTT. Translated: CAWSGGQGNTQYF.

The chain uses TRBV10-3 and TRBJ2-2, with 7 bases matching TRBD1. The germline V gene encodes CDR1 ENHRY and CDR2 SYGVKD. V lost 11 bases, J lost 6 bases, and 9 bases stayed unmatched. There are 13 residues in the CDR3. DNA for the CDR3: TGTGCCTTCCGACAGGGAGTCGCCGGGGAGCTGTTTTTT. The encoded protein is CAFRQGVAGELFF.

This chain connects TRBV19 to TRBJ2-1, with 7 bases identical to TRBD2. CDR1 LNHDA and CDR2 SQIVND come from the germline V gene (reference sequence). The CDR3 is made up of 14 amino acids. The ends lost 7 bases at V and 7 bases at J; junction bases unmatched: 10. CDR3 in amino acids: CASTPISGDNEQFF. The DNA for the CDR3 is TGTGCCAGTACCCCTATCAGCGGGGATAATGAGCAGTTCTTC.

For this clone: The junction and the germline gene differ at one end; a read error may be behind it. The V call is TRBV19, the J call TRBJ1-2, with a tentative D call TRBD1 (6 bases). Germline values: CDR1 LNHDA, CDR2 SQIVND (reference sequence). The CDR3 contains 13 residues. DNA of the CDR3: TGTGCCAGTAGTATACCGGGACACTACGGCTACACCTTC. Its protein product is CASSIPGHYGYTF. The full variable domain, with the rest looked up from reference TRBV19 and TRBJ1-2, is DGGITQSPKYLFRKEGQNVTLSCEQNLNHDAMYWYRQDPGQGLRLIYYSQIVNDFQKGDIAEGYSVSREKKESFPLTVTSAQKNPTAFYLCASSIPGHYGYTFGSGTRLTVV.

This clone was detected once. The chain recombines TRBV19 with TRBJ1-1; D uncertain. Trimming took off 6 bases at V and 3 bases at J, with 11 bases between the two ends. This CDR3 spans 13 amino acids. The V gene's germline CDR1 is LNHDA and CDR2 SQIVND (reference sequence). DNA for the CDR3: TGTGCCAGTAGGACAAGGTGGGACACTGAAGCTTTCTTT. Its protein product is CASRTRWDTEAFF.

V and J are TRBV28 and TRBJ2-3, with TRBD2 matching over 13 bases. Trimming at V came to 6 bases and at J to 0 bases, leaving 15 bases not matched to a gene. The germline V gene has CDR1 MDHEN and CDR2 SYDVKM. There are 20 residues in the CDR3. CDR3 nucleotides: TGTGCCAGCAGAACCCTGGGACTAGCGGGAATAACTTTAAGCACAGATACGCAGTATTTT. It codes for CASRTLGLAGITLSTDTQYF.

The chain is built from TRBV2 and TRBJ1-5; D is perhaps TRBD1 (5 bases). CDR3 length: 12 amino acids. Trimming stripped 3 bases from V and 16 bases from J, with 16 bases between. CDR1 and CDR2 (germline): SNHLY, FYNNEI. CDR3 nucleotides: TGTGCCAGCAGTGACCCTATCACAGGACCCCATTTT. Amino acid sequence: CASSDPITGPHF.

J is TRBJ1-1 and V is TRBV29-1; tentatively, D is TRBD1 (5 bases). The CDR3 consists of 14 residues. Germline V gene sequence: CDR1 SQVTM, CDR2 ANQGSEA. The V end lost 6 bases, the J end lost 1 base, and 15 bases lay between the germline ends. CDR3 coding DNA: TGCAGCGTGCGGGGCAGAGCCTGGAACACTGAAGCTTTCTTT. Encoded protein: CSVRGRAWNTEAFF.

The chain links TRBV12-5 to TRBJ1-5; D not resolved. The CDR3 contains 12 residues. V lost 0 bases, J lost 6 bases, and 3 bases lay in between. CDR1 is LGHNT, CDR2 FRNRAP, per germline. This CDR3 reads CASGLVSQPQHF. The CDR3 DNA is TGTGCTAGTGGTTTGGTTAGTCAGCCCCAGCATTTT.

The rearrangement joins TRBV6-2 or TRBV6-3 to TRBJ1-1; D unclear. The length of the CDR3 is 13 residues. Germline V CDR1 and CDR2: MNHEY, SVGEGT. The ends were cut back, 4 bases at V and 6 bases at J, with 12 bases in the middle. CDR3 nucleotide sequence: TGTGCCAGCAGTTCCCAAGACAACGCTGAAGCTTTCTTT. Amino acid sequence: CASSSQDNAEAFF.

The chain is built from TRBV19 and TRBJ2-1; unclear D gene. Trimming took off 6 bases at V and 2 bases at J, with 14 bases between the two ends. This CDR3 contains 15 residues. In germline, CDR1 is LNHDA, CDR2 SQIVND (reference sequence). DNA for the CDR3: TGTGCCAGTAGCATATACTACGAGCCCTACAATGAGCAGTTCTTC. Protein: CASSIYYEPYNEQFF.

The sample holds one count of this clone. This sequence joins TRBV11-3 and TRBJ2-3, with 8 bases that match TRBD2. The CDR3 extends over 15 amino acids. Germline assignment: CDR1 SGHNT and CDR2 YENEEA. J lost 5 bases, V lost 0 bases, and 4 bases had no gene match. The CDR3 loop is CASSLEAGGVDTQYF. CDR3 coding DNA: TGTGCCAGCAGCTTAGAGGCGGGAGGCGTAGATACGCAGTATTTT.

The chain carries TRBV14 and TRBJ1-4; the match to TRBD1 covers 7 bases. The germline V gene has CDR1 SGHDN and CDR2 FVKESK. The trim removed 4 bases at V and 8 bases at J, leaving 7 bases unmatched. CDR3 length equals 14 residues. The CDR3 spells CASSPRTGSEKLFF. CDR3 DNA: TGTGCCAGCAGCCCCCGGACAGGCAGCGAAAAACTGTTTTTT.

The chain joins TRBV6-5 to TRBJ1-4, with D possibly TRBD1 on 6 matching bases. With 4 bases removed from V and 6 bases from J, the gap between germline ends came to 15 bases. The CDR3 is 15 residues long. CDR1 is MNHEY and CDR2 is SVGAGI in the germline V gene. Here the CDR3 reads CASSSQGGGDEKLFF. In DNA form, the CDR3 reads TGTGCCAGCAGTTCACAGGGCGGGGGGGATGAAAAACTGTTTTTT.

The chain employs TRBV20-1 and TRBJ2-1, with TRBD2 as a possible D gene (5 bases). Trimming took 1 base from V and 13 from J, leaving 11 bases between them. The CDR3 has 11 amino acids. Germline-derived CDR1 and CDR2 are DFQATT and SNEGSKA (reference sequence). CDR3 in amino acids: CSARGLAPQFF. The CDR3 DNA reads TGCAGTGCTAGAGGGCTAGCACCCCAGTTCTTC.

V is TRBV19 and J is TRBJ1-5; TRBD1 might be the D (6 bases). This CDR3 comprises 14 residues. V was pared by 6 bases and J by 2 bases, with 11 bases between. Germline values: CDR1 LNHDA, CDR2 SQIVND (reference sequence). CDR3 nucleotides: TGTGCCAGTAGCAGGGGTTTGGGCAATCAGCCCCAGCATTTT. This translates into CASSRGLGNQPQHF.

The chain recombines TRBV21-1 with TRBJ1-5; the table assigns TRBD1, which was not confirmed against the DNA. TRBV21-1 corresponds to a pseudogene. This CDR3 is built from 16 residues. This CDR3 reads CASSKSDRYSNQPQHF. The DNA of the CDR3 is TGTGCCAGCAGCAAATCAGACAGGTATAGCAATCAGCCCCAGCATTTT.

CDR3 region: CAWIPALPGDEKLFF. The CDR3 DNA follows: TGTGCCTGGATTCCGGCCCTCCCCGGGGATGAAAAACTGTTTTTT. V and J are TRBV30 and TRBJ1-4; D remains unclear. Germline CDR1 reads GTSNPN; CDR2 reads SVGIG (reference sequence). The CDR3 length is 15 residues. Trimming left V 4 bases short and J 6 bases short, with 18 bases between.

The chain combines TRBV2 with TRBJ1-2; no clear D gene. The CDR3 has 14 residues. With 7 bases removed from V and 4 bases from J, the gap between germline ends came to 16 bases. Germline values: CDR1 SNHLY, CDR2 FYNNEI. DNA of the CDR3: TGTGCCAGCACCCGAAAGGATGGAGGCTATGGCTACACCTTC. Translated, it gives CASTRKDGGYGYTF.

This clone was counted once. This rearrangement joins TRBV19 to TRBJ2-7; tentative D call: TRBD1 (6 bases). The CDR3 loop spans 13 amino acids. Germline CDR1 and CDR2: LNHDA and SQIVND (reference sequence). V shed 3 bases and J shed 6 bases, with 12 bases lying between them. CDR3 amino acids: CASSIPTGPEQYF. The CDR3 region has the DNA TGTGCCAGTAGTATCCCAACAGGGCCCGAGCAGTACTTC.

CDR3 residues: CSVTGQGGSQETQYF. CDR3 nucleotide sequence: TGCAGCGTCACCGGACAGGGGGGGTCCCAAGAGACCCAGTACTTC. The chain has TRBV29-1 and TRBJ2-5, with TRBD1 matching over 10 bases. Germline V lookup: CDR1 SQVTM, CDR2 ANQGSEA. The junction had 8 bases not matched to a gene; V was cut back by 6 bases and J by 1 base. This CDR3 has 15 amino acids. Full variable domain (missing parts from reference TRBV29-1 and TRBJ2-5): SAVISQKPSRDICQRGTSLTIQCQVDSQVTMMFWYRQQPGQSLTLIATANQGSEATYESGFVIDKFPISRPNLTFSTLTVSNMSPEDSSIYLCSVTGQGGSQETQYFGPGTRLLVL.

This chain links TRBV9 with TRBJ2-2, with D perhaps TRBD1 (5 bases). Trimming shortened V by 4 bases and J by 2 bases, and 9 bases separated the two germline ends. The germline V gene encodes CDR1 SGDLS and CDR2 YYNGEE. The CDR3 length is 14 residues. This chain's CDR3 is CASSSGPNTGELFF. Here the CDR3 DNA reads TGTGCCAGCAGCTCAGGGCCTAACACCGGGGAGCTGTTTTTT.

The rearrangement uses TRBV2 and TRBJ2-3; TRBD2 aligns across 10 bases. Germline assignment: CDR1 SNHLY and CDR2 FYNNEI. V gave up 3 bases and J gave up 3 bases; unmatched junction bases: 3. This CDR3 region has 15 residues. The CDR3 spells CASSDGLAATDTQYF. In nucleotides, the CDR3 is TGTGCCAGCAGTGATGGACTAGCGGCGACAGATACGCAGTATTTT. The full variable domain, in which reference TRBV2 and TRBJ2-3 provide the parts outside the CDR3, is EPEVTQTPSHQVTQMGQEVILRCVPISNHLYFYWYRQILGQKVEFLVSFYNNEISEKSEIFDDQFSVERPDGSNFTLKIRSTKLEDSAMYFCASSDGLAATDTQYFGPGTRLTVL.

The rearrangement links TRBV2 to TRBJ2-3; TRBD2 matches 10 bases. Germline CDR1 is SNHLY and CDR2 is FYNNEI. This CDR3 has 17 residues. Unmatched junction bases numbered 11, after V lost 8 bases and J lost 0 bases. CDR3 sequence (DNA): TGTGCCAGCGTGCGGCTAGCGGGGGACCTTAGCACAGATACGCAGTATTTT. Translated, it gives CASVRLAGDLSTDTQYF. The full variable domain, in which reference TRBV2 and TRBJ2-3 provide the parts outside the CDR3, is EPEVTQTPSHQVTQMGQEVILRCVPISNHLYFYWYRQILGQKVEFLVSFYNNEISEKSEIFDDQFSVERPDGSNFTLKIRSTKLEDSAMYFCASVRLAGDLSTDTQYFGPGTRLTVL.

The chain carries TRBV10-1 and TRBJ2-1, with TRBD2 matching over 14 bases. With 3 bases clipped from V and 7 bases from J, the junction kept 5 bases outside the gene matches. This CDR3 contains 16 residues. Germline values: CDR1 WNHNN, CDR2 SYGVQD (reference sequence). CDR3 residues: CASSDPGLAGGNEQFF. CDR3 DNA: TGCGCCAGCAGTGACCCTGGACTAGCGGGAGGTAATGAGCAGTTCTTC.